These 32 T cell receptor beta chains came from one sample sequenced in a study of tumor-infiltrating lymphocytes in primary liver carcinoma. DNA and RNA were both co-extracted from approximately 20-30 mg of bulk tissue that had not been sorted. Production of TCR beta cDNA used roughly 500 ng total RNA together with a constant-region primer. Researchers made the TCR beta libraries by running three nested multiplex PCR rounds with slightly modified ARM-PCR. PCR rounds one and two used TRBV1-TRBV30 forward primers with a C-beta reverse primer for 10 cycles each. Using its own MiXCR run on the multiplex PCR reads, TCRdb lists one record per CDR3 protein. In the table there are 95,000 to 150,000 distinct CDR3 sequences, 55% to 70% of which are singletons. Sequenced: tumor-adjacent normal liver tissue. These receptors came from a woman aged 55-69 years with primary liver carcinoma and hepatitis B virus infection.

This clonotype was counted many times. V is TRBV29-1 and J is TRBJ2-7; 7 nucleotides align to TRBD2. CDR3 length equals 17 residues. Germline values: CDR1 SQVTM, CDR2 ANQGSEA. V was pared by 4 bases and J by 0 bases, with 15 bases of the junction left unmatched. The CDR3 loop is CSVGGPMAGALSYEQYF. CDR3 sequence (DNA): TGCAGCGTTGGGGGTCCCATGGCGGGAGCCCTCTCCTACGAGCAGTACTTC.

Points on this clonotype: One end of the junction does not line up with germline, which may come from a read error. This sequence joins TRBV28 and TRBJ2-3, with 11 bases identical to TRBD2. The germline V gene has CDR1 MDHEN and CDR2 SYDVKM. The CDR3 spans 19 residues. The CDR3 DNA sequence: TGTGCCAGCAGTTGTTCGGGACTAGCGGCCGGGGGCCTCACATATACGCAGTATTTT. Translated: CASSCSGLAAGGLTYTQYF.

A note on this clonotype: This may arise from a read error, as a much more abundant clone is one base away. The genes are TRBV13 and TRBJ1-2; D not certain. Trimming removed 5 bases from V and 3 bases from J, with 16 bases in between. CDR1 and CDR2 from the germline V gene are PRHDT and FYEKMQ (reference sequence). CDR3 length equals 15 residues. The CDR3 DNA reads as TGTGCCAGCAGCCCTGTCGCAGTGGGGTACTATGGCTACACCTTC. Translated: CASSPVAVGYYGYTF.

Of note for this clonotype: Just one base apart from a much larger clone, this may be a read error. V and J are TRBV5-6 and TRBJ2-7, with 12 bases matching TRBD2. This CDR3 is 15 amino acids long. With 4 bases clipped from V and 6 bases from J, the junction kept 8 bases outside the gene matches. The germline gives CDR1 SGHDT, CDR2 YYEEEE. CDR3 sequence (DNA): TGTGCCAGCAGCGCACGGACTAGCGGGATCTTCGAGCAGTACTTC. Its translation: CASSARTSGIFEQYF.

With regard to this clonotype: The CDR3 ends on some other residue instead of the conserved phenylalanine or tryptophan, so this is likely a read error. V usage is TRBV7-2 and J usage is TRBJ2-3; D remains unclear. The CDR3 is 14 amino acids. CDR1 and CDR2 (germline): SGHTA, FQGNSA. V dropped 2 bases and J dropped 1 base, with 7 bases sitting between them. The DNA of the CDR3 is TGTGCCAGCAGCTTACTGACTTGCACAGATACGCAGTATTTG. This sequence encodes CASSLLTCTDTQYL.

This clonotype came up many times. The DNA for the CDR3 is TGTGCCAGCAGGAATCGTTTAGAGACCCAGTACTTC. Encoded protein: CASRNRLETQYF. This rearrangement joins TRBV6-1 to TRBJ2-5; D unclear. The CDR3 spans 12 residues. CDR1 is MNHNS, CDR2 SASEGT, per germline. Trimming removed 6 bases at V and 4 bases at J, with 9 bases between.

To note about this clonotype: A read error may be the cause here, since a much bigger clone is one base away. This sequence joins TRBV30 and TRBJ2-1; TRBD2 is a possible D gene (6 bases). This CDR3 contains 14 residues. Germline V lookup: CDR1 GTSNPN, CDR2 SVGIG (reference sequence). CDR3 sequence: CAWIRENSYNERFF. DNA of the CDR3: TGTGCCTGGATACGGGAGAACTCCTACAATGAGCGGTTCTTC. The entire variable domain, with the rest obtained from reference TRBV30 and TRBJ2-1, is as follows: SQTIHQWPATLVQPVGSPLSLECTVEGTSNPNLYWYRQAAGRGLQLLFYSVGIGQISSEVPQNLSASRPQDRQFILSSKKLLLSDSGFYLCAWIRENSYNERFFGPGTRLTVL.

Of note for this clonotype: An end of the junction differs from the germline gene, which may be a read error. The J gene is TRBJ2-3, the V gene TRBV6-1; 8 positions agree with TRBD2. This CDR3 region has 13 residues. Germline V lookup: CDR1 MNHNS, CDR2 SASEGT. The CDR3 bases are TGTGCCAGTATCCAGCGGGAGTACGATACGCATTATTTT. Protein product: CASIQREYDTHYF.

On this clonotype: One end of the junction varies from germline; a read error may be responsible. The V and J genes are TRBV12-5 and TRBJ2-5, with D perhaps TRBD2 (5 bases). Germline CDR1 LGHNT, CDR2 FRNRAP. The CDR3 covers 15 residues. The CDR3, as DNA: TGTGTTAGTGGTATCTCGGACTGCCCGGGGGAGACCCAGTACTTC. Translation: CVSGISDCPGETQYF.

The chain carries TRBV6-1 and TRBJ2-5; 7 bases align to TRBD1. Germline CDR1 MNHNS, CDR2 SASEGT. This CDR3 comprises 14 residues. V lost 10 bases to trimming and J lost 5 bases; unmatched junction nucleotides: 13. This CDR3 reads CAIIGYRGRETQYF. The CDR3 nucleotides are TGTGCCATCATTGGATATAGGGGGCGGGAGACCCAGTACTTC.

As concerns this clonotype: A much larger clone lies a single base off, so this may be a read error. The V and J genes are TRBV5-3 and TRBJ2-1; 10 bases agree with TRBD2. TRBV5-3 is an ORF for which the function is uncertain. The CDR3 length is 16 residues. CDR3 region: CVRSGSGRVHCNEQFF. CDR3 coding DNA: TGTGTCAGAAGCGGGAGCGGGAGGGTCCACTGCAATGAGCAGTTCTTC.

Sample share makes this clonotype medium-sized. The chain couples TRBV11-3 to TRBJ2-1; 11 bases match TRBD2. The CDR3 length is 17 residues. Germline V gene lookup returns CDR1 SGHNT and CDR2 YENEEA. Trimming cost V 4 bases and J 3 bases; bases outside gene matches: 8. The CDR3 DNA reads TGTGCCAGCAGCTCGGGACTAGCGGCTAACTTCTACAATGAGCAGTTCTTC. Its protein product is CASSSGLAANFYNEQFF.

J is TRBJ2-4 and V is TRBV11-3; a possible D gene is TRBD2 (6 bases). CDR3 size: 23 residues. V shed 1 base and J shed 1 base, with 32 bases lying between them. Germline-derived CDR1 and CDR2 are SGHNT and YENEEA. The CDR3 region is CASSLGRGPWDWRGMMAKNIQYF. For the CDR3, the DNA is TGTGCCAGCAGCTTAGGCCGGGGCCCGTGGGACTGGCGGGGTATGATGGCCAAAAACATTCAGTACTTC. Full variable domain (remainder filled in from reference TRBV11-3 and TRBJ2-4): EAGVVQSPRYKIIEKKQPVAFWCNPISGHNTLYWYLQNLGQGPELLIRYENEEAVDDSQLPKDRFSAERLKGVDSTLKIQPAELGDSAVYLCASSLGRGPWDWRGMMAKNIQYFGAGTRLSVL.

This chain joins TRBV19 and TRBJ2-5, with D tentatively TRBD1 or TRBD2 (5 bases each). The CDR3 is made up of 15 amino acids. V shed 5 bases and J shed 2 bases, with 15 bases lying between them. CDR1 LNHDA and CDR2 SQIVND come from the germline V gene (reference sequence). CDR3 sequence reads: CASSPRTWGQETQYF. The CDR3 bases are TGTGCCAGTAGTCCGCGGACTTGGGGGCAAGAGACCCAGTACTTC. The full variable domain, in which reference TRBV19 and TRBJ2-5 provide the parts outside the CDR3, is DGGITQSPKYLFRKEGQNVTLSCEQNLNHDAMYWYRQDPGQGLRLIYYSQIVNDFQKGDIAEGYSVSREKKESFPLTVTSAQKNPTAFYLCASSPRTWGQETQYFGPGTRLLVL.

The chain links TRBV6-1 to TRBJ1-1; D remains unclear. The V and J ends lost 0 bases and 3 bases respectively, with 14 bases between them. Germline V CDR1 and CDR2: MNHNS, SASEGT. The CDR3 contains 16 residues. Here the CDR3 reads CASSEANARPDTEAFF. As DNA, the CDR3 is TGTGCCAGCAGTGAAGCGAATGCGAGGCCGGACACTGAAGCTTTCTTT.

The rearrangement joins TRBV29-1 to TRBJ1-2; D ambiguous. The V gene lost 4 bases and the J gene lost 4 bases, with 10 bases spanning the gap. The V gene's germline CDR1 is SQVTM and CDR2 ANQGSEA. The CDR3 extends over 12 amino acids. CDR3 coding DNA: TGCAGCGTTGCCCACATGGTCTATGGCTACACCTTC. It specifies CSVAHMVYGYTF. Looking up the rest from reference TRBV29-1 and TRBJ1-2 gives the full variable domain: SAVISQKPSRDICQRGTSLTIQCQVDSQVTMMFWYRQQPGQSLTLIATANQGSEATYESGFVIDKFPISRPNLTFSTLTVSNMSPEDSSIYLCSVAHMVYGYTFGSGTRLTVV.

The V and J genes are TRBV6-1 and TRBJ2-1; 10 nucleotides align to TRBD2. J gave up 8 bases and V 8 bases, and 9 bases lay outside the gene matches. CDR1 and CDR2 (germline): MNHNS, SASEGT. The CDR3 spans 14 residues. CDR3 DNA sequence: TGTGCCAGCCCTGGAGCGGGAGGGTCGGATGAGCAGTTCTTC. It specifies CASPGAGGSDEQFF.

At least ten counts were recorded for this clonotype. The CDR3 coding sequence is TGTGCCAGCGCGGAGTACAATGAGCAGTTCTTC. Its translation: CASAEYNEQFF. The V call is TRBV6-1, the J call TRBJ2-1; unclear D gene. V lost 8 bases to trimming and J lost 4 bases, with 6 bases between them. Per the germline V gene, CDR1 is MNHNS and CDR2 is SASEGT. The CDR3 has 11 residues.

This clonotype was observed once. The junction departs from germline at one end; a sequencing error may be responsible. This sequence joins TRBV12-3 or TRBV12-4 and TRBJ1-1, with a possible D match to TRBD1 (5 bases). The CDR3 covers 17 residues. The chain's CDR3 is CASSQKAVRGDRTETFF. Here the CDR3 DNA reads TGTGCCAGCAGCCAAAAGGCGGTAAGAGGGGATAGGACTGAAACTTTCTTT.

This clonotype occurred a few times. This chain links TRBV19 with TRBJ2-2; D possibly uses TRBD1 or TRBD2 (5 bases each). With 6 bases removed from V and 5 bases from J, the gap between germline ends came to 16 bases. CDR3 size: 15 residues. Per the germline V gene, CDR1 is LNHDA and CDR2 is SQIVND (reference sequence). DNA of the CDR3: TGTGCCAGTAGCACACCGGGACGAAGTACCGGGGAGCTGTTTTTT. It is translated as CASSTPGRSTGELFF.

Turning to this clonotype: Sequence at one end of the junction differs from germline and may be a read error. The chain carries TRBV6-1 and TRBJ1-6; D uncertain. CDR1 is MNHNS and CDR2 is SASEGT in the germline V gene. The CDR3 runs to 16 residues. CDR3: CTSSSGSGSYNSPLHF. CDR3 sequence (DNA): TGTACCAGCTCATCGGGGTCCGGGTCCTATAATTCACCCCTCCACTTT.

This clonotype was picked up a small number of times. With a much larger clone just one base away, this may be a read error. The chain carries TRBV6-1 and TRBJ1-5, with D unclear. The CDR3 runs to 15 residues. The germline CDR1 and CDR2 sequences are MNHNS and SASEGT. For the CDR3, the DNA is TGTACCAGCAGTGCGGTCTCCCTCGGCGGGCAGCCCCAGCATTTT. As protein: CTSSAVSLGGQPQHF.

Points on this clonotype: This may be a read error: a much more frequent sequence differs by one nucleotide. The rearrangement links TRBV7-9 to TRBJ2-4; D is ambiguous. Germline CDR1 SEHNR, CDR2 FQNEAQ (reference sequence). CDR3 length: 11 amino acids. CDR3 nucleotide sequence: TGTACCAGCAGCTCCGCGGACATTCAGTACTTC. Translation: CTSSSADIQYF.

A remark on this clonotype: A read error may account for a junction end that differs from germline. V is TRBV13 and J is TRBJ2-2; D is possibly TRBD1 (6 bases). The CDR3 is made up of 18 amino acids. Germline V CDR1 and CDR2: PRHDT, FYEKMQ (reference sequence). CDR3 protein: CASSLGNGQKTKTGELFF. CDR3 in DNA: TGTGCCAGTAGCTTAGGCAACGGACAGAAGACGAAGACCGGGGAGCTGTTTTTT.

This clonotype turned up a few times. This may be a read error, as it is one base from a much larger clone. The chain is built from TRBV28 and TRBJ2-3; D could derive from TRBD1 or TRBD2 (6 bases each). The CDR3 has 15 amino acids. The V gene's germline CDR1 is MDHEN and CDR2 SYDVKM. DNA for the CDR3: TGTACCAGCGGGCTAAACAGGGCTGGCACAGATACGCAGTATTTT. Encoded protein: CTSGLNRAGTDTQYF.

This clonotype was seen only once. The conserved closing phenylalanine or tryptophan is absent in this CDR3, likely reflecting a read error. No DNA is shown, since the ends of the CDR3 on it are uncertain; the CDR3 is the one TCRdb lists. This sequence joins TRBV29-1 and TRBJ2-3; the DNA was not used to check the table's D call, TRBD1. The CDR3 numbers 14 amino acids, ends counted. Per the germline V gene, CDR1 is SQVTM and CDR2 is ANQGSEA. The CDR3 protein is CSVEGGRGTDTEYY.

This clonotype occurred a few times. A much larger clone differs by one base, so this may be a read error. V usage is TRBV6-5 and J usage is TRBJ2-7; TRBD1 might be the D (6 bases). The CDR3 has 13 amino acids. Germline V lookup: CDR1 MNHEY, CDR2 SVGAGI. The germline V and J ends were trimmed by 7 bases and 9 bases, with 19 bases remaining between them. The CDR3 nucleotides are TGTGCCAGCAAAAGGGCAGGGGTTGGCGGGCAGTACTTC. Translating it yields CASKRAGVGGQYF.

This chain uses TRBV28 with TRBJ2-3, with 13 bases matching TRBD2. V lost 7 bases to trimming and J lost 5 bases; unmatched junction nucleotides: 21. The CDR3 is 20 amino acids. Germline lookup yields CDR1 MDHEN and CDR2 SYDVKM. In DNA form, the CDR3 reads TGTGCCAGCACCCCGCCGTTAGGGGTAAGGACTAGCGGGAGTGTAGATACGCAGTATTTT. This gives the protein CASTPPLGVRTSGSVDTQYF.

Worth noting for this clonotype: A read error may account for a junction end that differs from germline. This chain uses TRBV7-9 with TRBJ1-2, with 7 bases identical to TRBD1. The V gene's germline CDR1 is SEHNR and CDR2 FQNEAQ (reference sequence). This CDR3 has 15 amino acids. CDR3 sequence (DNA): TGTGCCAGCAGCTTAACAAGACAGGGAAAATCTGGCTACGCCTTC. Amino acid sequence: CASSLTRQGKSGYAF.

This clonotype was seen at least ten times. This chain uses TRBV18 with TRBJ1-1, with D unresolved. This CDR3 contains 15 residues. Germline CDR1 reads KGHSH; CDR2 reads LQKENI. V was shortened by 6 bases and J by 0 bases, with 14 bases between the two germline ends. The CDR3 region is CASSFTTGMNTEAFF. The CDR3 DNA reads as TGTGCCAGCTCTTTTACTACCGGCATGAACACTGAAGCTTTCTTT.

About this clonotype: The junction does not match germline at one end; this may be a read error. J is TRBJ1-3 and V is TRBV12-3 or TRBV12-4, with 7 bases fitting TRBD1. The CDR3 has 14 amino acids. The CDR3 DNA reads TGTGGCAGCAGTTCCCGACAGGGCGGAAACACCATATATTTT. It is translated as CGSSSRQGGNTIYF.

This clonotype appeared many times. This chain uses TRBV30 with TRBJ2-7, with 7 bases that match TRBD2. Germline-derived CDR1 and CDR2 are GTSNPN and SVGIG (reference sequence). The CDR3 has 14 amino acids. Trimming removed 3 bases from V and 7 bases from J; junction bases left unmatched: 12. The CDR3 is CAWRGASGLGEQYF. CDR3 bases: TGTGCCTGGAGAGGGGCTAGCGGCCTTGGGGAGCAGTACTTC. The full variable domain, rest sourced from reference TRBV30 and TRBJ2-7, is SQTIHQWPATLVQPVGSPLSLECTVEGTSNPNLYWYRQAAGRGLQLLFYSVGIGQISSEVPQNLSASRPQDRQFILSSKKLLLSDSGFYLCAWRGASGLGEQYFGPGTRLTVT.